This entry lists 4 T cell receptor beta chains sequenced from one sample in a study of cytomegalovirus exposure and HLA in healthy donors. The PCR contained 60 Vbeta and 13 Jbeta primers. The method was immunoSEQ multiplex PCR; TCRdb's version includes in-frame clones alone and lacks a portion of them. The sample has fewer than 150,000 clones, 60% to 80% seen once; the top ten hold 1.5% to 2%. What was sequenced was PBMCs. The origin of the receptors is a woman younger than 45 in good health and CMV-seronegative.

The chain couples TRBV4-1 to TRBJ1-1, with 7 bases that match TRBD1. This CDR3 contains 16 residues. The ends lost 0 bases at V and 4 bases at J; junction bases unmatched: 8. The germline gives CDR1 MGHRA, CDR2 YSYEKL. CDR3 coding DNA: TGCGCCAGCAGCCAAGATCGTCTAGGGGGCTCCACTGAAGCTTTCTTT. Protein sequence: CASSQDRLGGSTEAFF.

This clone showed up just a few times. The chain couples TRBV7-2 to TRBJ2-1; D not certain. Trimming removed 8 bases at V and 2 bases at J, with 4 bases between. This CDR3 spans 11 amino acids. Germline V gene lookup returns CDR1 SGHTA and CDR2 FQGNSA. The CDR3, as DNA: TGTGCCAGCTCAACCTACAATGAGCAGTTCTTC. Its translation: CASSTYNEQFF. Variable domain in full (rest from reference TRBV7-2 and TRBJ2-1): GAGVSQSPSNKVTEKGKDVELRCDPISGHTALYWYRQSLGQGLEFLIYFQGNSAPDKSGLPSDRFSAERTGGSVSTLTIQRTQQEDSAVYLCASSTYNEQFFGPGTRLTVL.

The J gene is TRBJ2-1, the V gene TRBV7-9, with D tentatively TRBD2 (6 bases). CDR3 length: 16 residues. Germline CDR1 and CDR2: SEHNR and FQNEAQ (reference sequence). Trimming stripped 5 bases from V and 8 bases from J, with 22 bases between. CDR3 sequence: CASSPRGQGGVDEQFF. CDR3 coding DNA: TGTGCCAGCAGCCCCCGAGGGCAGGGAGGTGTAGATGAGCAGTTCTTC.

The chain links TRBV28 to TRBJ1-4; TRBD1 matches 7 bases. The junction had 8 bases not matched to a gene; V was cut back by 2 bases and J by 8 bases. The CDR3 extends over 15 amino acids. Germline CDR1 and CDR2: MDHEN and SYDVKM. CDR3 DNA: TGTGCCAGCAGTTTAGGGGGGCAGGGGGACGAAAAACTGTTTTTT. Its translation: CASSLGGQGDEKLFF.